Below are 23 T cell receptor beta chains sequenced from a single sample in a study of cytomegalovirus exposure and HLA in healthy donors. The PCR was carried out with 60 Vbeta primers and 13 Jbeta primers. Method: immunoSEQ multiplex PCR; TCRdb's copy keeps in-frame clones and lacks some. The profile shows about 110,000 clones, approximately 81% of them singletons. Sequenced: PBMCs. These receptors all stem from a man under 40 in good health and CMV-seronegative.

The table lists this clone with a count of one. The rearrangement uses TRBV28 and TRBJ2-5; TRBD2 is a possible D gene (5 bases). CDR1 and CDR2 from the germline V gene are MDHEN and SYDVKM. The CDR3 totals 12 residues. Between the trimmed V and J ends, which lost 6 bases and 4 bases, there was a span of 9 bases. The CDR3 region is CASSRGLETQYF. The CDR3 region has the DNA TGTGCCAGCAGCCGCGGGTTAGAGACCCAGTACTTC.

V is TRBV30 and J is TRBJ2-1; TRBD2 matches 14 bases. There are 18 residues in the CDR3. Germline assignment: CDR1 GTSNPN and CDR2 SVGIG (reference sequence). V lost 2 bases and J lost 9; bases outside the gene matches: 15. CDR3 bases: TGTGCCTGGAGTATACTGGGACTAGCGGGGGCCCCTTTCAGTGAGCAGTTCTTC. This encodes CAWSILGLAGAPFSEQFF.

The V and J genes are TRBV2 and TRBJ2-7; 8 positions match TRBD1. CDR3 length: 14 residues. Unmatched junction bases numbered 5, after V lost 5 bases and J lost 2 bases. Germline V gene lookup returns CDR1 SNHLY and CDR2 FYNNEI. The chain's CDR3 is CASSWQGATYEQYF. CDR3 DNA sequence: TGTGCCAGCAGTTGGCAGGGGGCAACCTACGAGCAGTACTTC.

This clone was counted a single time. The CDR3 region has the DNA TGTGCCAGCAGCCGGGACAGCGCCGCGAACACCGGGGAGCTGTTTTTT. Translating it yields CASSRDSAANTGELFF. This chain links TRBV2 with TRBJ2-2; 7 bases line up with TRBD1. CDR3 length: 16 amino acids. The J segment lost 0 bases and the V segment lost 6 bases, leaving 7 bases of the junction unmatched. Germline V gene lookup returns CDR1 SNHLY and CDR2 FYNNEI.

As regards this clone: Mismatch with germline at one junction end may stem from a read error. The rearrangement uses TRBV7-7 and TRBJ2-2; D gene unclear. This CDR3 is 16 amino acids long. Per germline, CDR1 SSHAT and CDR2 FNYEAQ (reference sequence). DNA for the CDR3: TGTGCTAGCAGCTTAGTAATAGGAGCGAACACCGGGGAGCTGTTTTTT. This translates into CASSLVIGANTGELFF.

This chain joins TRBV5-1 and TRBJ2-3; D call uncertain. V was shortened by 5 bases and J by 0 bases, with 4 bases between the two germline ends. The CDR3 length is 12 residues. CDR1 SGHRS and CDR2 YFSETQ come from the germline V gene. The CDR3 bases are TGCGCCAGCAGTTATAGCACAGATACGCAGTATTTT. Its protein product is CASSYSTDTQYF.

The CDR3 DNA reads TGCAGCGCCGGTGGGGGGACTAGCGGGGGGATCGAGTACTTC. Amino acids: CSAGGGTSGGIEYF. The chain has TRBV29-1 and TRBJ2-5; 15 nucleotides agree with TRBD2. The V segment lost 7 bases and the J segment 12 bases; nucleotides outside the gene matches: 12. CDR1 and CDR2 from the germline V gene are SQVTM and ANQGSEA. The CDR3 contains 14 residues.

The chain employs TRBV28 and TRBJ1-5; no definite D call. With 5 bases removed from V and 5 bases from J, the gap between germline ends came to 10 bases. This CDR3 comprises 13 residues. The germline V gene has CDR1 MDHEN and CDR2 SYDVKM. The CDR3: CASSLPVDQPQHF. CDR3 bases: TGTGCCAGCAGTCTCCCAGTTGATCAGCCCCAGCATTTT.

This chain connects TRBV9 to TRBJ1-6; a possible D gene is TRBD1 (6 bases). Trimming stripped 4 bases from V and 7 bases from J, with 9 bases between. Germline V gene lookup returns CDR1 SGDLS and CDR2 YYNGEE. This CDR3 has 13 amino acids. The CDR3: CASSFTGNSPLHF. CDR3 bases: TGTGCCAGCAGCTTTACAGGGAATTCACCCCTCCACTTT. The complete variable domain, with remaining parts taken from reference TRBV9 and TRBJ1-6, reads DSGVTQTPKHLITATGQRVTLRCSPRSGDLSVYWYQQSLDQGLQFLIQYYNGEERAKGNILERFSAQQFPDLHSELNLSSLELGDSALYFCASSFTGNSPLHFGNGTRLTVT.

This clone was counted between two and nine times. The chain carries TRBV6-1 and TRBJ1-2; 7 bases map to TRBD1. Germline V CDR1 and CDR2: MNHNS, SASEGT. The trim removed 5 bases at V and 6 bases at J, leaving 9 bases unmatched. This CDR3 comprises 14 residues. The CDR3 DNA sequence: TGTGCCAGCAGTACTCCGGGACAGTCCAATGGCTACACCTTC. Translating it yields CASSTPGQSNGYTF.

The rearrangement uses TRBV19 and TRBJ1-1; D unresolved. V was cut by 1 base and J by 3 bases, with 12 bases left in between. CDR3 length: 15 residues. The V gene's germline CDR1 is LNHDA and CDR2 SQIVND (reference sequence). The CDR3 protein is CASSIVGGADTEAFF. The CDR3 region has the DNA TGTGCCAGTAGTATAGTGGGAGGAGCCGACACTGAAGCTTTCTTT.

This clone has a handful of counts. The rearrangement links TRBV5-1 to TRBJ2-4; 11 bases align to TRBD2. This CDR3 has 17 amino acids. V trimming: 0 bases; J trimming: 0 bases; junction bases outside the gene matches: 2. CDR1 SGHRS and CDR2 YFSETQ come from the germline V gene. The CDR3 loop reads CASSLETSGKAKNIQYF. CDR3 nucleotide sequence: TGCGCCAGCAGCTTGGAGACTAGCGGGAAAGCCAAAAACATTCAGTACTTC.

This sequence joins TRBV7-9 and TRBJ2-7; 8 bases fit TRBD2. V was pared by 4 bases and J by 0 bases, with 11 bases of the junction left unmatched. The germline V gene has CDR1 SEHNR and CDR2 FQNEAQ (reference sequence). The CDR3 contains 17 residues. The CDR3 loop reads CASSSPPASGSSYEQYF. The CDR3 region has the DNA TGTGCCAGCAGCTCCCCCCCGGCCAGCGGGAGCTCCTACGAGCAGTACTTC. The full variable domain, with the rest looked up from reference TRBV7-9 and TRBJ2-7, is DTGVSQNPRHKITKRGQNVTFRCDPISEHNRLYWYRQTLGQGPEFLTYFQNEAQLEKSRLLSDRFSAERPKGSFSTLEIQRTEQGDSAMYLCASSSPPASGSSYEQYFGPGTRLTVT.

This rearrangement joins TRBV7-9 to TRBJ2-7, with a weak D call TRBD2 (5 bases). The germline CDR1 and CDR2 sequences are SEHNR and FQNEAQ (reference sequence). There are 15 residues in the CDR3. Trimming cost V 4 bases and J 3 bases, with 16 bases left between them. CDR3 in amino acids: CASSSGQRGLYEQYF. The CDR3 coding sequence is TGTGCCAGCAGCTCCGGGCAGCGCGGACTCTACGAGCAGTACTTC.

The gene calls are TRBV7-8 and TRBJ1-1; D is perhaps TRBD1 (5 bases). The CDR3 extends over 13 amino acids. V was clipped by 2 bases and J by 5 bases, with 9 bases between them. Germline V gives CDR1 SGHVS, CDR2 FQNEAQ. CDR3 sequence reads: CASSLRGRTEAFF. As DNA, the CDR3 is TGTGCCAGCAGCTTACGGGGGAGGACTGAAGCTTTCTTT.

This clone has just a few counts. The chain uses TRBV6-5 and TRBJ1-1; D possibly corresponds to TRBD1 (6 bases). The CDR3 is made up of 13 amino acids. Germline values: CDR1 MNHEY, CDR2 SVGAGI. Trimming took off 6 bases at V and 4 bases at J, with 12 bases between the two ends. CDR3 DNA: TGTGCCAGCAGCCACAGGGTCGCCACTGAAGCTTTCTTT. It specifies CASSHRVATEAFF.

This clone was recorded a few times. J is TRBJ2-4 and V is TRBV6-5; TRBD1 matches 9 bases. Looked up from germline, CDR1 is MNHEY and CDR2 is SVGAGI. The CDR3 sequence is 15 residues long. V was pared by 0 bases and J by 6 bases, with 3 bases of the junction left unmatched. This CDR3 is CASSYSDRGLNIQYF. The CDR3 DNA reads TGTGCCAGCAGTTACTCGGACAGGGGCTTAAACATTCAGTACTTC.

This clone has just one count. The genes are TRBV5-1 and TRBJ2-1, with a weak D call TRBD2 (5 bases). CDR1 SGHRS and CDR2 YFSETQ come from the germline V gene. The CDR3 runs 12 residues. Trimming took 0 bases from V and 8 from J, leaving 6 bases between them. The CDR3 spells CASSLGRDEQFF. The CDR3 region has the DNA TGCGCCAGCAGCTTGGGGCGGGATGAGCAGTTCTTC.

This chain uses TRBV27 with TRBJ1-1; D not resolved. The V gene's germline CDR1 is MNHEY and CDR2 SMNVEV (reference sequence). This CDR3 contains 13 residues. Trimming removed 5 bases at V and 5 bases at J, with 12 bases between. The CDR3, as DNA: TGTGCCAGCAGTAGGCAGCGGATGACTGAAGCTTTCTTT. Its protein product is CASSRQRMTEAFF.

Note on this clone: The junction does not match germline at one end; this may be a read error. V and J are TRBV7-7 and TRBJ2-3; 8 positions match TRBD1. Germline V lookup: CDR1 SSHAT, CDR2 FNYEAQ (reference sequence). CDR3 length: 15 amino acids. The CDR3 loop is CASSLRQGSTDTQYF. The CDR3 nucleotides are TGTGCTAGCAGCTTACGACAGGGGAGCACAGATACGCAGTATTTT. Drawing the rest from reference TRBV7-7 and TRBJ2-3, the complete variable domain is GAGVSQSPRYKVTKRGQDVTLRCDPISSHATLYWYQQALGQGPEFLTYFNYEAQPDKSGLPSDRFSAERPEGSISTLTIQRTEQRDSAMYRCASSLRQGSTDTQYFGPGTRLTVL.

This clone was observed a handful of times. The V call is TRBV29-1, the J call TRBJ1-1; D not resolved. With 7 bases removed from V and 0 bases from J, the gap between germline ends came to 18 bases. There are 15 residues in the CDR3. From germline, CDR1 is SQVTM and CDR2 ANQGSEA. CDR3 residues: CSAPGWEAMNTEAFF. Written as DNA, the CDR3 is TGCAGCGCTCCGGGGTGGGAGGCCATGAACACTGAAGCTTTCTTT.

The chain links TRBV7-2 to TRBJ2-2; D remains unclear. Germline loops: CDR1 SGHTA, CDR2 FQGNSA. The CDR3 contains 13 residues. V lost 3 bases to trimming and J lost 9 bases, with 11 bases between them. CDR3 nucleotides: TGTGCCAGCAGCTTCCCCTTGAGCTGGGAGCTGTTTTTT. It yields the protein CASSFPLSWELFF.

V is TRBV25-1 and J is TRBJ1-3; D unresolved. Trimming cost V 2 bases and J 0 bases, with 5 bases left between them. Per germline, CDR1 MGHDK and CDR2 SYGVNS. This CDR3 contains 14 residues. The CDR3 DNA is TGTGCCAGCAGTGAACAGGCCTCTGGAAACACCATATATTTT. As protein: CASSEQASGNTIYF.